The source of this TCR beta chain is a study of T cell repertoires in cytomegalovirus infection. The wider study: Both a matching HLA type and CMV infection were indicated by public TCR beta signatures.

About this clonotype: No antigen is known for it.

A single record per CDR3 protein comes from TCRdb applying MiXCR to the reads. The data hold 650,000 to 900,000 distinct CDR3 sequences, with just under 30% observed a single time. Whole-study findings and limits: CMV-specific TCR beta clonotypes restricted by HLA-C dominated the ex vivo response.

There are 13 residues in the CDR3. CDR1 SEHNR and CDR2 FQNEAQ come from the germline V gene (reference sequence). The sequence was obtained from a human donor in good health (CMV status not recorded). Some clones in this sample may be carry-over from other donors' samples. Sequencing was performed on cultured CD8+ T cells from PBMCs, taken from culture after CMV antigen stimulation. This chain joins TRBV7-9 and TRBJ2-3; D unresolved. The CDR3 DNA sequence: TGTGCGTCCCCGGAAGGGTGGCCAGATACGCAGTATTTT. This encodes CASPEGWPDTQYF.